This T cell receptor (beta chain) originates from a study of neurological immune-mediated disorders. TCRdb analysed the 5' RACE reads with MiXCR anew, one entry per CDR3 protein. The sample carries more than 40,000 distinct CDR3 sequences, approximately 3% recorded once. Between the trimmed V and J ends, which lost 10 bases and 4 bases, there was a span of 28 bases. Looked up from germline, CDR1 is MDHEN and CDR2 is SYDVKM. The CDR3 is made up of 17 amino acids. This clonotype was counted ten times or more. The specimen sequenced was PBMCs. The sequence was obtained from a woman aged 50 to 60 with multiple sclerosis. The gene calls are TRBV28 and TRBJ1-2; D is uncertain. The CDR3 spells CAIMERVPISGIYGYTF. In DNA form, the CDR3 reads TGTGCCATCATGGAGAGAGTCCCGATCTCAGGCATCTATGGCTACACCTTC.